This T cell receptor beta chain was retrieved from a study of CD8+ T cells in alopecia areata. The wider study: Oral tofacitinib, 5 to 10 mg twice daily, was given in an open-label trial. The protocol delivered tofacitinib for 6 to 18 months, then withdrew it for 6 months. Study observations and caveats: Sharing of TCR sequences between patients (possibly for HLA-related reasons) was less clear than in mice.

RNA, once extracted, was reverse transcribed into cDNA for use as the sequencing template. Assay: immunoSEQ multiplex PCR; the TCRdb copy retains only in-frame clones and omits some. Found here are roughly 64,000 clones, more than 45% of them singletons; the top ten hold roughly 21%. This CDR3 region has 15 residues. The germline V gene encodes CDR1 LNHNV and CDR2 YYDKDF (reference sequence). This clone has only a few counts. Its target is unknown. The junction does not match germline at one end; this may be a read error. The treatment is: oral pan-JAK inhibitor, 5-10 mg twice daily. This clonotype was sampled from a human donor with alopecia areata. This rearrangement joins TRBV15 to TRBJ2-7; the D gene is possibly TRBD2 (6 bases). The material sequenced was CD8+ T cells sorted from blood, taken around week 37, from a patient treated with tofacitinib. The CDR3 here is CATSGEGGQRDEQYF. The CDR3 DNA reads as TGTGCCACCAGCGGAGAGGGCGGCCAGCGGGACGAGCAGTACTTC.